This T cell receptor beta chain came from a study of shared clonotypes between healthy human individuals. Study-level results: The naive CD4 repertoires of several donors were compared, and approximately 5% of clonotypes were shared.

V dropped 0 bases and J dropped 5; count of bases not matched to a gene: 10. Per the germline V gene, CDR1 is SGHRS and CDR2 is YFSETQ. CDR3 length: 16 amino acids. This clone was counted between two and nine times. Its antigen is undetermined. Sequencing was performed with immunoSEQ multiplex PCR; in TCRdb, only in-frame clones are kept and a portion is missing. Of roughly 720,000 clones in the sample, 90% were seen once. The genes are TRBV5-1 and TRBJ2-7; 8 bases align to TRBD2. Input material: memory CD8+ T cells from PBMCs. Subset meaning: CD45RO+ cells pooled with CCR7-negative TemRA cells. The sequence was obtained from a man between 18 and 35 years old in good health. Some clones in this sample may be carry-over from other donors' samples. CDR3 amino acids: CASSLGLAGRRHEQYF. CDR3 DNA: TGCGCCAGCAGCTTGGGCCTAGCGGGCCGACGCCACGAGCAGTACTTC.